This TCR beta chain was profiled in a study of blood T cell repertoires in COVID-19. Study background: Samples came from the United States, Italy and Spain, spanning acute and convalescent COVID-19. Sources were T cells, B-cell-depleted T cells, or PBMCs; the material itself was cDNA or gDNA.

Per the study methods: Estimation of nucleated cell counts relied on the amplification of reference gene primers. TCRdb's copy holds only in-frame clones and misses some; the assay was immunoSEQ multiplex PCR. D and trimming come from the DNA, and the V and J calls and clone size come from that table. The sample lists 200,000 or so clones; about 88% were seen once. The germline V gene encodes CDR1 LNHDA and CDR2 SQIVND (reference sequence). This CDR3 region has 14 residues. V was pared by 6 bases and J by 1 base, with 3 bases of the junction left unmatched. The TCR originated in a man younger than 45 with active or convalescent COVID-19. V and J are TRBV19 and TRBJ2-3, with TRBD2 matching 8 bases. Sequences were obtained from peripheral blood. The CDR3 loop is CASRPRGGTDTQYF. DNA for the CDR3: TGTGCCAGTAGGCCGCGGGGGGGCACAGATACGCAGTATTTT.